The 5 T cell receptor beta chains given below trace back to one sample, sequenced in a study of graft-versus-host responses after intestinal transplantation. Data came from immunoSEQ multiplex PCR; TCRdb stores just in-frame clones and leaves some out. The sample has about 100,000 clones; roughly 84% are singletons. For these TCRs, the target antigens are not known. Sequenced material: unstimulated CD4+ T cells sorted from spleen or lymph node cells, taken before transplant. All receptors derive from a human donor who was the organ donor for an intestinal transplant.

The chain couples TRBV2 to TRBJ2-6, with a weak D call TRBD1 (5 bases). The germline gives CDR1 SNHLY, CDR2 FYNNEI. With 7 bases removed from V and 1 base from J, the gap between germline ends came to 11 bases. The CDR3 sequence is 15 residues long. CDR3 in amino acids: CASTGIRSGANVLTF. For the CDR3, the DNA is TGTGCCAGCACAGGGATCAGGTCTGGGGCCAACGTCCTGACTTTC.

This chain joins TRBV5-1 and TRBJ2-1; the match to TRBD2 covers 8 bases. CDR1 is SGHRS, CDR2 YFSETQ, per germline. This CDR3 is 14 amino acids long. V trimming: 0 bases; J trimming: 5 bases; junction bases outside the gene matches: 1. CDR3 in DNA: TGCGCCAGCAGCTTGGAGCGGGGGAACAATGAGCAGTTCTTC. It translates to CASSLERGNNEQFF.

The chain employs TRBV6-6 and TRBJ2-7; 8 bases match TRBD1. The germline CDR1 and CDR2 sequences are MNHNY and SVGAGI (reference sequence). Trimming took 0 bases from V and 5 from J; bases not matched to a gene: 3. The CDR3 has 14 residues. The CDR3, as DNA: TGTGCCAGCAGTTACTCGAAGACAGGGGACGAGCAGTACTTC. Its translation: CASSYSKTGDEQYF.

This clone was seen a handful of times. This sequence joins TRBV6-6 and TRBJ1-1; 7 nucleotides align to TRBD1. Unmatched junction bases numbered 5, after V lost 7 bases and J lost 3 bases. The CDR3 length is 13 residues. CDR1 MNHNY and CDR2 SVGAGI come from the germline V gene (reference sequence). For the CDR3, the DNA is TGTGCCAGCAAATATACAGGGGACACTGAAGCTTTCTTT. Residues: CASKYTGDTEAFF.

This chain connects TRBV5-1 to TRBJ2-7; TRBD1 aligns across 8 bases. CDR1 SGHRS and CDR2 YFSETQ come from the germline V gene. The junction had 9 bases not matched to a gene; V was cut back by 3 bases and J by 1 base. CDR3 size: 16 residues. The DNA of the CDR3 is TGCGCCAGCAGCTCAGAAAACAGGGGGAGATCCTACGAGCAGTACTTC. Amino acid sequence: CASSSENRGRSYEQYF.